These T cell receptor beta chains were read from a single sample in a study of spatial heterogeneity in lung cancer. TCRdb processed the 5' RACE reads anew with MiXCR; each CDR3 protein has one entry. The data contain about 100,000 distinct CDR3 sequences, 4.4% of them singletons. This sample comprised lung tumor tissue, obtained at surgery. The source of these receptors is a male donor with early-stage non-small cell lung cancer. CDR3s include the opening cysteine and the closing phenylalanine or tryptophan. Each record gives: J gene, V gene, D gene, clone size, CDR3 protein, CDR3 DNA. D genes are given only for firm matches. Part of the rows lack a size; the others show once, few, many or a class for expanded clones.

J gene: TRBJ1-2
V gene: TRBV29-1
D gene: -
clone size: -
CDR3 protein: CSGWTEGRGYTF
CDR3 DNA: TGCAGCGGCTGGACAGAGGGACGGGGCTACACCTTC

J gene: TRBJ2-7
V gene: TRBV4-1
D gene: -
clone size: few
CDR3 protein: CASSHLGAGAEQYF
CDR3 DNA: TGCGCCAGCAGCCACCTAGGGGCAGGGGCCGAGCAGTACTTC

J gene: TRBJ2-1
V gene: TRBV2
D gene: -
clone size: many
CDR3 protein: CASTPIRGLSYNEQFF
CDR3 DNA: TGTGCCAGCACCCCGATAAGGGGTCTCTCCTACAATGAGCAGTTCTTC

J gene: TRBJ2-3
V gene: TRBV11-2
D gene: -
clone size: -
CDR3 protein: CASSLGVVLDTQYF
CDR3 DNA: TGTGCCAGCAGCTTGGGTGTTGTGCTAGATACGCAGTATTTT

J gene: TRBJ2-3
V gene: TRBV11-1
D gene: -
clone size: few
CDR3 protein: CASSLGFIALGTHQNTDTQYF
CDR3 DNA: TGTGCCAGCAGCTTAGGGTTCATCGCCCTAGGGACGCATCAGAACACAGATACGCAGTATTTT

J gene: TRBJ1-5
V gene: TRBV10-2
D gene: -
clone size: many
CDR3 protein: CASLRELGQPQHF
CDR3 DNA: TGCGCCAGCCTCCGGGAGTTAGGGCAGCCCCAGCATTTT

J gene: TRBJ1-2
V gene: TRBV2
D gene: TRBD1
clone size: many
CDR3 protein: CASRTVTGGYGYTF
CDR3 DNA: TGTGCCAGCAGGACAGTGACAGGGGGATATGGCTACACCTTC

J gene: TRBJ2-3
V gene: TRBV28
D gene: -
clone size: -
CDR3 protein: CASSLPGLTDTQYF
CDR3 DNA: TGTGCCAGCAGTTTGCCAGGCCTCACAGATACGCAGTATTTT

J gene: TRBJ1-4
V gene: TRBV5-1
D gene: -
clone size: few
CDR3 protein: CASSLRGLDEKLFF
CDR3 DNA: TGCGCCAGCAGCTTGCGGGGCCTGGATGAAAAACTGTTTTTT

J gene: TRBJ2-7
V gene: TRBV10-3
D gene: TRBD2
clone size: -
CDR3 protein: CAISESIETSGTYEQYF
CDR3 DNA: TGTGCCATCAGTGAGTCGATCGAGACTAGCGGAACCTACGAGCAGTACTTC

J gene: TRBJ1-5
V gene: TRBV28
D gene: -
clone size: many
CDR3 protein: CASENSNQPQHF
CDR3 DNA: TGTGCCAGCGAAAATAGCAATCAGCCCCAGCATTTT

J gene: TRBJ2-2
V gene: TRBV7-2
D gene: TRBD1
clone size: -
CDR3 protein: CASRQTGGAGELFF
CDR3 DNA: TGTGCCAGCAGACAAACAGGGGGTGCCGGGGAGCTGTTTTTT

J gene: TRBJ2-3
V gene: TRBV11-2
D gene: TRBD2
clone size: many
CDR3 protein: CASSLGGRLDTQYF
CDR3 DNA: TGTGCCAGCAGCTTAGGCGGGAGGTTAGATACGCAGTATTTT

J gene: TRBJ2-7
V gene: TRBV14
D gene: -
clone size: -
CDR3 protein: CASSQIRSYGYEQYF
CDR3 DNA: TGTGCCAGCAGCCAAATCCGATCGTACGGCTACGAGCAGTACTTC

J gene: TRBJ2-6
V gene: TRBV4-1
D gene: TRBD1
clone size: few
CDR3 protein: CASRGTGVNVLTF
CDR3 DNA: TGCGCCAGCAGGGGGACAGGGGTAAACGTCCTGACTTTC

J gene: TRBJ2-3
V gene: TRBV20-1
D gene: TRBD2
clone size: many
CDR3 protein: CSASSDGTSGSRDTQYF
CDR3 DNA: TGCAGTGCTAGCTCCGACGGGACTAGCGGGAGTCGAGATACGCAGTATTTT

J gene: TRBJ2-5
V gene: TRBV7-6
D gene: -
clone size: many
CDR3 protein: CASSLPRGETQYF
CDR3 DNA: TGTGCCAGCAGCTTACCTAGGGGTGAGACCCAGTACTTC

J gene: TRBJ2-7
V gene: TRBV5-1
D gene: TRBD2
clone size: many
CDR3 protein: CASSPLAGEYEQYF
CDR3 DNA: TGCGCCAGCAGCCCCCTAGCGGGAGAGTACGAGCAGTACTTC

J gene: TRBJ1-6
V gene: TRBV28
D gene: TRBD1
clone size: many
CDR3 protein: CASRDSGTGGLTLHF
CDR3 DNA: TGTGCCAGCAGGGACTCCGGGACAGGGGGGTTGACCCTCCACTTT

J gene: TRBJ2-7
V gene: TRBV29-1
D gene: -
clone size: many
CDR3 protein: CSVELSPNEQYF
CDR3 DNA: TGCAGCGTTGAACTCAGCCCCAACGAGCAGTACTTC

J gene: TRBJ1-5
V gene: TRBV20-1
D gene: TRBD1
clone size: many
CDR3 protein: CSAQTGVDQPQHF
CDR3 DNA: TGCAGTGCTCAAACAGGGGTGGATCAGCCCCAGCATTTT

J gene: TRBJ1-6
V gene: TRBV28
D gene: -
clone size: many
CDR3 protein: CASSLDGVVGASPLHF
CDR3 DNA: TGTGCCAGCAGTTTAGATGGTGTCGTAGGAGCCTCACCCCTCCACTTT

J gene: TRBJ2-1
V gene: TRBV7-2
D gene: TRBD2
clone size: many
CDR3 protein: CASRTSGSYNEQFF
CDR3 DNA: TGTGCCAGCAGGACTAGCGGCTCCTACAATGAGCAGTTCTTC

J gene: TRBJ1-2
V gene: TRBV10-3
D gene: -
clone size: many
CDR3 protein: CAISDRVNYGYTF
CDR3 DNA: TGTGCCATCAGTGACCGGGTTAACTATGGCTACACCTTC

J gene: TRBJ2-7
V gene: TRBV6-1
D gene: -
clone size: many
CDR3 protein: CASSDKGRGACKF
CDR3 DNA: TGTGCCAGCAGTGACAAGGGACGTGGGGCATGTAAGTTC

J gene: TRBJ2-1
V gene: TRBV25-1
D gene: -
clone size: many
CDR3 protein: CASKTQGGEQFF
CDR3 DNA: TGTGCCTCAAAGACGCAAGGGGGGGAGCAGTTCTTC

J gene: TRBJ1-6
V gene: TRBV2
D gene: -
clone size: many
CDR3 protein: CASSDSNSPLHF
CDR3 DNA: TGTGCCAGCAGTGATTCGAATTCACCCCTCCACTTT

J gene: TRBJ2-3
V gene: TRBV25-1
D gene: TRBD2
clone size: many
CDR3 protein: CASSEFPRTSGINTQYF
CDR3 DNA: TGTGCCAGCAGTGAATTCCCCCGGACTAGCGGGATAAATACGCAGTATTTT

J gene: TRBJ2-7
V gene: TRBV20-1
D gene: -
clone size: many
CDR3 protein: CSARDGDIRQGYEQYF
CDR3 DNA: TGCAGTGCTAGAGATGGGGACATCCGTCAGGGTTACGAGCAGTACTTC

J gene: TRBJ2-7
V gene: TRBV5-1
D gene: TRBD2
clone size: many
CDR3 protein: CASSFSGSFYEQYF
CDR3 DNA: TGCGCCAGCAGCTTTAGCGGGAGTTTCTACGAGCAGTACTTC

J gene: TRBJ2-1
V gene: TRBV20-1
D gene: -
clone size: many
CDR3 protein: CSARVGRIRNEQFF
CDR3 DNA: TGCAGTGCTAGAGTCGGGAGAATAAGGAATGAGCAGTTCTTC

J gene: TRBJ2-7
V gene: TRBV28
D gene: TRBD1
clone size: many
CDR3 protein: CASRPLQGAIYEQYF
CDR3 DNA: TGTGCCAGCAGGCCCCTACAGGGGGCTATCTACGAGCAGTACTTC

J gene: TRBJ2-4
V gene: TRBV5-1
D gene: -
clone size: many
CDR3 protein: CASSPDINIQYF
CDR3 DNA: TGCGCCAGCAGCCCCGATATAAACATTCAGTACTTC

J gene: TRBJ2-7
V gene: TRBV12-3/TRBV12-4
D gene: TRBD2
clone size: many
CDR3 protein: CASSGRDYVTYEQYF
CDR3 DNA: TGTGCCAGCAGTGGACGGGACTACGTAACCTACGAGCAGTACTTC

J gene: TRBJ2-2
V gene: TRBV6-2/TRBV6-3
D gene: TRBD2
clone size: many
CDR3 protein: CASSPFWGGESTGELFF
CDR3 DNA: TGTGCCAGCAGCCCGTTTTGGGGGGGTGAGAGCACCGGGGAGCTGTTTTTT

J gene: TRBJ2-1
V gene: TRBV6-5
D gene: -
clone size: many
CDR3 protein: CASSYSQLNEQFF
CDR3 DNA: TGTGCCAGCAGTTACAGCCAACTCAATGAGCAGTTCTTC

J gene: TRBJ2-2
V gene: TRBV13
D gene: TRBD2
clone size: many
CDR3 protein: CASSWGGRTGELFF
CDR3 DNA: TGTGCCAGCAGCTGGGGAGGGCGCACCGGGGAGCTGTTTTTT

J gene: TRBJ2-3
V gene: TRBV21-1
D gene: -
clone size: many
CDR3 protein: CASSAPRGSDRGWTDTQYF
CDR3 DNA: TGTGCCAGCAGCGCACCCAGAGGGTCCGACAGGGGTTGGACAGATACGCAGTATTTT

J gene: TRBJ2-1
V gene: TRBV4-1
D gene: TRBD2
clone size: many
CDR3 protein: CASSQWVAGEDEQFF
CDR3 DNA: TGCGCCAGCAGCCAGTGGGTAGCGGGAGAGGATGAGCAGTTCTTC

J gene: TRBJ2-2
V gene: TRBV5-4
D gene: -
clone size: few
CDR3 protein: CASSLGGDGGELFF
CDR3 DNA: TGTGCCAGCAGCTTGGGGGGTGATGGCGGGGAGCTGTTTTTT

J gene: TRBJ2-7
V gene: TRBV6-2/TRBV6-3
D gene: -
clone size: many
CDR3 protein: CASSYRWEEQYF
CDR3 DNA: TGTGCCAGCAGTTACCGATGGGAGGAGCAGTACTTC

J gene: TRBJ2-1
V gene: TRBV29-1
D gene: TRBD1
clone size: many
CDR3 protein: CSAGGSYNEQSF
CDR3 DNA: TGCAGCGCAGGGGGTTCCTACAATGAGCAGTCCTTC

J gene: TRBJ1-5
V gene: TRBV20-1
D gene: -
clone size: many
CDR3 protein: CSARVGVQANQPQHF
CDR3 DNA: TGCAGTGCTAGGGTCGGGGTTCAAGCAAATCAGCCCCAGCATTTT

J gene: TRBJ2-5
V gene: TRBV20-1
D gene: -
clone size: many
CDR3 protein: CSASPRWFETQYF
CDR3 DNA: TGCAGTGCTAGCCCGCGGTGGTTTGAGACCCAGTACTTC

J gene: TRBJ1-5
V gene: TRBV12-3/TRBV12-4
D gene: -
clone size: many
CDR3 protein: CASSFGRNQPQHF
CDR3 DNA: TGTGCCAGCAGTTTCGGGAGAAATCAGCCCCAGCATTTT

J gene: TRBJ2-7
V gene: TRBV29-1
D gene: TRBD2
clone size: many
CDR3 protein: CSVQTSGSYEQYF
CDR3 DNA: TGCAGCGTCCAGACTAGCGGGAGTTACGAGCAGTACTTC

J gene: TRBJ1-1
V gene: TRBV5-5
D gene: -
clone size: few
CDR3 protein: CASSLGPQGENTEAFF
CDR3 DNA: TGTGCCAGCAGCTTGGGGCCCCAGGGAGAGAACACTGAAGCTTTCTTT

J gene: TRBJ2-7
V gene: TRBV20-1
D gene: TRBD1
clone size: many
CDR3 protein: CSATPQTGGALSSYEQYF
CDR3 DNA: TGCAGTGCTACTCCTCAGACAGGGGGCGCTTTGTCCTCCTACGAGCAGTACTTC